These 24 T cell receptor beta chains were sequenced from one sample in a study of blood T cell repertoires in COVID-19. TCRdb's table, derived via immunoSEQ multiplex PCR, lists solely in-frame clones and lacks some. Of some 200,000 clones in the sample, around four fifths were seen once. The specimen was peripheral blood. These receptors originate from a man aged 55 to 69 with COVID-19, enrolled during active disease.

The chain combines TRBV7-6 with TRBJ1-1, with unresolved D. Germline V gene lookup returns CDR1 SGHVS and CDR2 FNYEAQ. The CDR3 length is 13 residues. The V gene lost 5 bases and the J gene lost 5 bases, with 12 bases spanning the gap. The CDR3 nucleotides are TGTGCCAGCAGCGCGACTAGGTGGACTGAAGCTTTCTTT. This encodes CASSATRWTEAFF.

This chain connects TRBV7-9 to TRBJ1-4; no firm D call. This CDR3 contains 12 residues. V lost 5 bases and J 9 bases, leaving 10 bases between the germline ends. Germline loops: CDR1 SEHNR, CDR2 FQNEAQ (reference sequence). DNA of the CDR3: TGTGCCAGCAGCGAGCGGGGAAAAAAACTGTTTTTT. The encoded protein is CASSERGKKLFF.

The CDR3 protein is CATQAGGYTGELFF. As DNA, the CDR3 is TGTGCCACCCAAGCCGGGGGTTACACCGGGGAGCTGTTTTTT. The V call is TRBV24-1, the J call TRBJ2-2, with TRBD2 as a possible D gene (6 bases). The CDR3 sequence is 14 residues long. Germline loops: CDR1 KGHDR, CDR2 SFDVKD. V was trimmed by 9 bases and J by 3 bases, leaving 13 bases between them.

This CDR3 reads CASSLIGGGNQPQHF. In nucleotides, the CDR3 is TGTGCCAGCAGCCTTATAGGGGGCGGCAATCAGCCCCAGCATTTT. V is TRBV11-2 and J is TRBJ1-5; 7 bases agree with TRBD1. With 5 bases clipped from V and 2 bases from J, the junction kept 6 bases outside the gene matches. This CDR3 spans 15 amino acids. The germline gives CDR1 SGHAT, CDR2 FQNNGV.

J is TRBJ1-2 and V is TRBV4-3, with 7 bases matching TRBD1. The CDR3 runs to 14 residues. Trimming cost V 3 bases and J 6 bases; bases outside gene matches: 7. Germline V lookup: CDR1 LGHNA, CDR2 YSLEER. The CDR3 loop is CASSQEGTVDGYTF. The CDR3 nucleotides read TGCGCCAGCAGCCAGGAAGGGACAGTGGATGGCTACACCTTC.

This clone showed up just a few times. The chain uses TRBV5-6 and TRBJ1-2; D is unclear. Germline V CDR1 and CDR2: SGHDT, YYEEEE. This CDR3 has 15 amino acids. V was pared by 4 bases and J by 4 bases, with 17 bases between. CDR3 nucleotide sequence: TGTGCCAGCAGCCGCCGCATGGAGGGTAGCTATGGCTACACCTTC. Translation gives CASSRRMEGSYGYTF. The variable domain in full, completed from reference TRBV5-6 and TRBJ1-2, reads DAGVTQSPTHLIKTRGQQVTLRCSPKSGHDTVSWYQQALGQGPQFIFQYYEEEERQRGNFPDRFSGHQFPNYSSELNVNALLLGDSALYLCASSRRMEGSYGYTFGSGTRLTVV.

The rearrangement links TRBV6-5 to TRBJ1-4; no clear D. Germline CDR1 MNHEY, CDR2 SVGAGI. Trimming took off 11 bases at V and 0 bases at J, with 16 bases between the two ends. This CDR3 has 15 amino acids. Written as DNA, the CDR3 is TGTGCCGCTCCCGATAGAGATGCAACTAATGAAAAACTGTTTTTT. Protein sequence: CAAPDRDATNEKLFF.

In its sample, this clone was seen a few times. The sample carries other DNA sequences with the same CDR3. The chain recombines TRBV6-1 with TRBJ1-6; weak D call: TRBD1 (5 bases). CDR1 is MNHNS, CDR2 SASEGT, per germline. Trimming stripped 2 bases from V and 5 bases from J, with 10 bases between. CDR3 size: 15 residues. CDR3: CASSETGADNSPLHF. CDR3 coding DNA: TGTGCCAGCAGTGAAACAGGAGCCGATAATTCACCCCTCCACTTT.

This clone was recorded only once. The rearrangement joins TRBV6-5 to TRBJ1-5; D is unclear. This CDR3 region has 14 residues. The germline CDR1 and CDR2 sequences are MNHEY and SVGAGI. The V gene lost 5 bases and the J gene lost 0 bases, with 8 bases spanning the gap. The CDR3 DNA is TGTGCCAGCAGTAGCGGCTTTAGCAATCAGCCCCAGCATTTT. Translated, it gives CASSSGFSNQPQHF.

The J gene is TRBJ1-1, the V gene TRBV18, with D hard to call. V dropped 2 bases and J dropped 7 bases, with 14 bases sitting between them. The germline V gene has CDR1 KGHSH and CDR2 LQKENI. The CDR3 is made up of 14 amino acids. CDR3 protein: CASSPTRVVIEAFF. Written as DNA, the CDR3 is TGTGCCAGCTCACCAACGAGGGTTGTCATTGAAGCTTTCTTT.

The table lists this clone with a few counts. The rearrangement uses TRBV27 and TRBJ2-1; TRBD2 matches at 9 bases. The CDR3 has 17 amino acids. Germline-derived CDR1 and CDR2 are MNHEY and SMNVEV (reference sequence). J lost 6 bases, V lost 3 bases, and 12 bases had no gene match. In DNA form, the CDR3 reads TGTGCCAGCAGTTTCTTTTTAGCGGGAGTGGGGGGCAATGAGCAGTTCTTC. This encodes CASSFFLAGVGGNEQFF.

The chain carries TRBV6-5 and TRBJ2-1, with 7 bases lining up with TRBD1. V was clipped by 4 bases and J by 2 bases; unmatched bases: 5. This CDR3 spans 15 amino acids. In germline, CDR1 is MNHEY, CDR2 SVGAGI. The CDR3 sequence is CASSSDRLPYNEQFF. CDR3 nucleotide sequence: TGTGCCAGCAGTTCGGACAGGCTCCCCTACAATGAGCAGTTCTTC.

The V and J genes are TRBV28 and TRBJ1-4, with 7 bases that match TRBD1. The V gene's germline CDR1 is MDHEN and CDR2 SYDVKM. The CDR3 runs 15 residues. After removal of 6 bases from V and 5 bases from J, the junction contained 9 bases not matched to a gene. For the CDR3, the DNA is TGTGCCAGCAGAAACCCGGGACAGAGAAATGAAAAACTGTTTTTT. Translation gives CASRNPGQRNEKLFF.

The CDR3 coding sequence is TGTGCCAGCAGGGACCAGGGGTACGAGCAGTACTTC. Translation: CASRDQGYEQYF. The rearrangement joins TRBV6-6 to TRBJ2-7; D may be TRBD1 (6 bases). The CDR3 is 12 amino acids. V was cut by 6 bases and J by 4 bases, with 10 bases left in between. The germline V gene encodes CDR1 MNHNY and CDR2 SVGAGI (reference sequence).

The chain joins TRBV28 to TRBJ2-1, with a weak D call TRBD2 (6 bases). Trimming removed 5 bases from V and 13 bases from J, with 15 bases in between. The CDR3 is made up of 12 amino acids. Germline-derived CDR1 and CDR2 are MDHEN and SYDVKM. The CDR3 DNA reads as TGTGCCAGCAGTGGGGACTTTGGTCGCCAGTTCTTC. Its translation: CASSGDFGRQFF.

This clone was counted a few times. CDR3 in DNA: TGTGCCAGTAGTCCGCTAGACAGGGCATCCACCGGGGAGCTGTTTTTT. It translates to CASSPLDRASTGELFF. V and J are TRBV19 and TRBJ2-2; 7 nucleotides agree with TRBD1. The CDR3 totals 16 residues. The J segment lost 4 bases and the V segment lost 5 bases, leaving 10 bases of the junction unmatched. Germline V CDR1 and CDR2: LNHDA, SQIVND (reference sequence).

The genes are TRBV28 and TRBJ1-4, with a tentative D call TRBD1 (5 bases). V was trimmed by 2 bases and J by 7 bases, leaving 11 bases between them. Germline V gene lookup returns CDR1 MDHEN and CDR2 SYDVKM. This CDR3 region has 14 residues. The CDR3, as DNA: TGTGCCAGCAGTTTAGGGACTCGGGCTGAAAAACTGTTTTTT. It encodes CASSLGTRAEKLFF.

A note on this clone: The identical CDR3 is also encoded by other nucleotide sequences in the sample. J is TRBJ1-2 and V is TRBV18, with a weak D call TRBD1 (5 bases). Germline CDR1 is KGHSH and CDR2 is LQKENI. The V gene lost 3 bases and the J gene lost 3 bases, with 8 bases spanning the gap. The CDR3 spans 13 residues. The CDR3, as DNA: TGTGCCAGCTCACCGCAGACAGACTATGGCTACACCTTC. It codes for CASSPQTDYGYTF.

This clone was counted only a few times. CDR3 residues: CAWSPTGFGYTF. For the CDR3, the DNA is TGTGCCTGGAGTCCAACAGGGTTCGGCTACACCTTC. V is TRBV30 and J is TRBJ1-2; perhaps TRBD1 as D (6 bases). V shed 2 bases and J shed 8 bases, with 12 bases lying between them. The CDR3 runs to 12 residues. Germline CDR1 is GTSNPN and CDR2 is SVGIG (reference sequence).

The chain employs TRBV28 and TRBJ1-3, with D possibly being TRBD1 (5 bases). Deletions cut 4 bases from V and 5 bases from J, with 9 bases between. The CDR3 sequence is 13 residues long. Per the germline V gene, CDR1 is MDHEN and CDR2 is SYDVKM. CDR3 sequence: CASSSGVRNTIYF. In DNA, the CDR3 is TGTGCCAGCAGTTCGGGGGTGAGAAACACCATATATTTT.

This CDR3 reads CASSLDAGVRTDTQYF. The CDR3 DNA follows: TGTGCCAGCAGCTTAGACGCGGGAGTTAGGACAGATACGCAGTATTTT. The V and J genes are TRBV7-8 and TRBJ2-3, with 7 nucleotides matching TRBD2. Germline assignment: CDR1 SGHVS and CDR2 FQNEAQ. CDR3 length equals 16 residues. Unmatched junction bases numbered 7, after V lost 1 base and J lost 3 bases.

The chain joins TRBV18 to TRBJ2-3; TRBD1 matches 9 bases. Germline CDR1 reads KGHSH; CDR2 reads LQKENI. V was clipped by 3 bases and J by 11 bases; unmatched bases: 12. This CDR3 is built from 15 residues. The DNA of the CDR3 is TGTGCCAGCTCACCGGCGACGGGACAGGGTTCCGGGCAGTATTTT. Encoded protein: CASSPATGQGSGQYF. The full variable domain, rest sourced from reference TRBV18 and TRBJ2-3, is NAGVMQNPRHLVRRRGQEARLRCSPMKGHSHVYWYRQLPEEGLKFMVYLQKENIIDESGMPKERFSAEFPKEGPSILRIQQVVRGDSAAYFCASSPATGQGSGQYFGPGTRLTVL.

V is TRBV6-1 and J is TRBJ1-5, with TRBD1 matching 8 bases. The CDR3 is 14 residues long. Losses at the gene ends were 3 bases for V and 7 bases for J; bases not matched to a gene: 5. In germline, CDR1 is MNHNS, CDR2 SASEGT. The CDR3 is CASSDRGRRQPQHF. CDR3 in DNA: TGTGCCAGCAGTGACAGGGGGCGAAGGCAGCCCCAGCATTTT.

The chain couples TRBV12-3 or TRBV12-4 to TRBJ1-1; no clear D. V lost 3 bases and J 5 bases, leaving 7 bases between the germline ends. This CDR3 has 12 amino acids. Here the CDR3 reads CASSFKRTEAFF. The CDR3 nucleotides are TGTGCCAGCAGTTTCAAGAGGACTGAAGCTTTCTTT.